Following are 30 T cell receptor beta chains from one sample sequenced in a study of type 1 regulatory T cells (dated by TCRdb to the early 2020s). TCRdb records Illumina MiSeq as the sequencer. TCRdb reprocessing: public reads trimmed at Q25 with fastp, clones called with MiXCR, in-frame beta chains kept. Rows with one shared CDR3 protein collapse into an entry with the most common genes and DNA. The sample contains over 90,000 distinct CDR3 sequences, roughly a third of them found a single time. Of the sample, roughly 2.4% is held by the ten largest clones. The sequenced sample consisted of CD4+ T cells, either the whole sample or a sorted fraction (not recorded which). The source is a human donor in good health.

This clonotype was detected a few times. This chain connects TRBV5-1 to TRBJ1-3; weak D call: TRBD1 (6 bases). The germline V gene has CDR1 SGHRS and CDR2 YFSETQ. The V and J ends lost 0 bases and 6 bases respectively, with 16 bases between them. The CDR3 is 16 residues long. The CDR3 protein is CASSLGFRGRENTIYF. The CDR3 region has the DNA TGCGCCAGCAGCTTGGGGTTCAGGGGCCGGGAAAACACCATATATTTT.

The table lists this clonotype with a few counts. The chain couples TRBV24-1 to TRBJ2-1; unclear D gene. Germline CDR1 is KGHDR and CDR2 is SFDVKD. CDR3 size: 12 residues. The V gene lost 6 bases and the J gene lost 5 bases, with 7 bases spanning the gap. CDR3 sequence reads: CATSYDNNEQFF. CDR3 bases: TGTGCCACCAGTTACGACAACAATGAGCAGTTCTTC.

This clonotype was seen repeatedly, ten times or more. The rearrangement joins TRBV20-1 to TRBJ2-3; no reliable D call. The CDR3 consists of 12 residues. V was shortened by 6 bases and J by 6 bases, with 13 bases between the two germline ends. Germline-derived CDR1 and CDR2 are DFQATT and SNEGSKA (reference sequence). The CDR3: CSASSRLDTQYF. The CDR3, as DNA: TGCAGTGCCTCTTCCCGATTGGATACGCAGTATTTT.

This clonotype came up a few times. The chain uses TRBV9 and TRBJ2-1, with TRBD2 matching 13 bases. The CDR3 is 18 amino acids. Germline CDR1 SGDLS, CDR2 YYNGEE. V gave up 0 bases and J gave up 5 bases; unmatched junction bases: 8. CDR3 loop: CASSVDAGGLAGNNEQFF. The CDR3 nucleotides are TGTGCCAGCAGCGTAGACGCGGGGGGACTAGCGGGGAACAATGAGCAGTTCTTC.

The chain employs TRBV5-1 and TRBJ1-1, with D maybe TRBD1 (5 bases). V lost 3 bases and J 5 bases, leaving 17 bases between the germline ends. Germline V gives CDR1 SGHRS, CDR2 YFSETQ. The CDR3 runs 15 residues. The CDR3 DNA reads TGCGCCAGCAGCTCATCAAACTCAGGGTCGACTGAAGCTTTCTTT. Its protein product is CASSSSNSGSTEAFF.

The chain carries TRBV4-1 and TRBJ2-1; weak D call: TRBD1 (6 bases). V dropped 2 bases and J dropped 4 bases, with 9 bases sitting between them. The CDR3 extends over 14 amino acids. CDR1 MGHRA and CDR2 YSYEKL come from the germline V gene. CDR3 sequence reads: CASSQIQGYNEQFF. The CDR3 nucleotides read TGCGCCAGCAGCCAAATACAGGGATACAATGAGCAGTTCTTC.

The chain is built from TRBV24-1 and TRBJ2-3; 7 positions match TRBD1. This CDR3 is built from 14 residues. The germline V gene has CDR1 KGHDR and CDR2 SFDVKD. V dropped 4 bases and J dropped 4; count of bases not matched to a gene: 4. CDR3 nucleotide sequence: TGTGCCACCAGTGACCTTGACAGGGCAGATACGCAGTATTTT. It translates to CATSDLDRADTQYF.

This chain links TRBV20-1 with TRBJ2-7; 7 bases match TRBD2. The CDR3 is made up of 13 amino acids. Germline CDR1 reads DFQATT; CDR2 reads SNEGSKA (reference sequence). The J segment lost 2 bases and the V segment lost 8 bases, leaving 9 bases of the junction unmatched. CDR3 amino acids: CSPRAGSPYEQYF. As DNA, the CDR3 is TGCAGTCCAAGAGCGGGGAGCCCCTACGAGCAGTACTTC.

This chain uses TRBV29-1 with TRBJ2-7, with D tentatively TRBD2 (6 bases). Looked up from germline, CDR1 is SQVTM and CDR2 is ANQGSEA. The CDR3 length is 14 residues. Trimming cost V 4 bases and J 1 base, with 14 bases left between them. CDR3: CSVGSRGWSYEQYF. The CDR3, as DNA: TGCAGCGTTGGCAGTCGGGGGTGGTCCTACGAGCAGTACTTC.

This clonotype was counted once. Written as DNA, the CDR3 is TGTGCCAGCAGCCCATTCCTTTACACAGGGGGCACAGATACGCAGTATTTT. Translated, it gives CASSPFLYTGGTDTQYF. V is TRBV5-4 and J is TRBJ2-3; 7 nucleotides agree with TRBD1. The CDR3 sequence is 17 residues long. Germline-derived CDR1 and CDR2 are SGHNT and YYREEE (reference sequence). V shed 4 bases, J shed 1 base, and the junction held 12 bases outside the gene matches.

This clonotype occurred a few times. The chain uses TRBV20-1 and TRBJ2-1; the match to TRBD2 covers 7 bases. This CDR3 comprises 16 residues. Germline V lookup: CDR1 DFQATT, CDR2 SNEGSKA (reference sequence). The V and J ends lost 3 bases and 1 base, in that order; junction bases with no gene match: 9. This CDR3 reads CSARPLSSGSYNEQFF. The CDR3 region has the DNA TGCAGTGCTAGGCCCCTTTCTAGCGGTTCCTACAATGAGCAGTTCTTC.

This clonotype showed up just a few times. The chain combines TRBV3-1 with TRBJ2-1; D not resolved. The CDR3 consists of 13 residues. V lost 4 bases and J lost 9, with 13 bases in between. The germline CDR1 and CDR2 sequences are LGHDT and YNNKEL (reference sequence). In DNA form, the CDR3 reads TGTGCCAGCAGCCCTGCTTTTGGGTCTGAGCAGTTCTTC. This sequence encodes CASSPAFGSEQFF.

CDR3 sequence (DNA): TGCGCCAGCAGCCAAGATCTCCGTGACAATGAGCAGTTCTTC. Its protein product is CASSQDLRDNEQFF. The V call is TRBV4-1, the J call TRBJ2-1; D gene unclear. CDR1 MGHRA and CDR2 YSYEKL come from the germline V gene. Trimming cost V 0 bases and J 5 bases, with 8 bases left between them. This CDR3 has 14 residues.

This clonotype was observed a few times. The CDR3 DNA sequence: TGTGCCAGCAGCGTAGAGGGACAGACAGATACGCAGTATTTT. Translated, it gives CASSVEGQTDTQYF. J is TRBJ2-3 and V is TRBV9; 7 positions agree with TRBD1. Germline V lookup: CDR1 SGDLS, CDR2 YYNGEE. Trimming took 0 bases from V and 3 from J; bases not matched to a gene: 1. CDR3 length: 14 residues.

V is TRBV5-1 and J is TRBJ2-1; D is uncertain. Per germline, CDR1 SGHRS and CDR2 YFSETQ. The CDR3 runs 14 residues. V lost 5 bases to trimming and J lost 0 bases, with 9 bases between them. CDR3 in amino acids: CASSEDLSYNEQFF. CDR3 DNA: TGCGCCAGCAGTGAGGACCTCTCCTACAATGAGCAGTTCTTC.

V usage is TRBV29-1 and J usage is TRBJ2-5; D is perhaps TRBD2 (7 bases). Trimming took 7 bases from V and 5 from J, leaving 14 bases between them. There are 12 residues in the CDR3. Germline CDR1 SQVTM, CDR2 ANQGSEA. The CDR3 region is CSAERGGETQYF. DNA of the CDR3: TGCAGCGCCGAAAGGGGGGGGGAGACCCAGTACTTC. Looking up the rest from reference TRBV29-1 and TRBJ2-5 gives the full variable domain: SAVISQKPSRDICQRGTSLTIQCQVDSQVTMMFWYRQQPGQSLTLIATANQGSEATYESGFVIDKFPISRPNLTFSTLTVSNMSPEDSSIYLCSAERGGETQYFGPGTRLLVL.

The V gene is TRBV7-2, the J gene TRBJ2-6; 12 nucleotides agree with TRBD1. Germline assignment: CDR1 SGHTA and CDR2 FQGNSA. This CDR3 has 20 residues. Trimming removed 5 bases from V and 1 base from J; junction bases left unmatched: 12. CDR3 loop: CASSRPPGTGGRSGANVLTF. CDR3 in DNA: TGTGCCAGCAGCCGACCTCCCGGGACAGGGGGCAGGTCTGGGGCCAACGTCCTGACTTTC.

This clonotype has more than one count but fewer than ten. This chain uses TRBV7-8 with TRBJ2-4; maybe TRBD2 (7 bases). V was clipped by 4 bases and J by 2 bases, with 15 bases between them. This CDR3 spans 16 amino acids. From germline, CDR1 is SGHVS and CDR2 FQNEAQ. The CDR3 coding sequence is TGTGCCAGCAGCTGGGGAAGGGGGGGAACCAAAAACATTCAGTACTTC. Protein product: CASSWGRGGTKNIQYF.

This clonotype was counted between two and nine times. A much larger clone lies a single base off, so this may be a read error. This sequence joins TRBV20-1 and TRBJ2-3, with D tentatively TRBD1 (6 bases). The CDR3 runs to 12 residues. Looked up from germline, CDR1 is DFQATT and CDR2 is SNEGSKA (reference sequence). Trimming took off 6 bases at V and 1 base at J, with 8 bases between the two ends. CDR3 residues: CSAPGGTDTQYF. The DNA for the CDR3 is TGCAGTGCCCCAGGGGGCACAGATACGCAGTATTTT.

The chain uses TRBV6-5 and TRBJ2-7; 7 bases map to TRBD1. The germline CDR1 and CDR2 sequences are MNHEY and SVGAGI. The CDR3 spans 14 residues. V shed 7 bases and J 6 bases; nucleotides not matched to a gene: 12. This CDR3 reads CASKQGQPGGEQYF. For the CDR3, the DNA is TGTGCCAGCAAGCAGGGACAGCCGGGCGGCGAGCAGTACTTC.

This clonotype was counted at least ten times. CDR3 region: CASSLGLADEQFF. In DNA form, the CDR3 reads TGTGCCAGCAGCTTAGGGCTAGCGGATGAGCAGTTCTTC. The chain links TRBV5-6 to TRBJ2-1; 7 bases are a match to TRBD2. The CDR3 contains 13 residues. Losses at the gene ends were 2 bases for V and 8 bases for J; bases not matched to a gene: 4. Germline V gene sequence: CDR1 SGHDT, CDR2 YYEEEE.

The rearrangement links TRBV3-1 to TRBJ2-1; TRBD2 matches 9 bases. Trimming at V came to 4 bases and at J to 8 bases, leaving 15 bases not matched to a gene. Germline V CDR1 and CDR2: LGHDT, YNNKEL (reference sequence). The CDR3 totals 17 residues. The CDR3 DNA reads as TGTGCCAGCAGCCCGTCAAGGGGCGGGAGGGCCAGCGATGAGCAGTTCTTC. It encodes CASSPSRGGRASDEQFF.

This clonotype has a handful of counts. The chain couples TRBV7-2 to TRBJ2-6; no reliable D call. The germline V gene has CDR1 SGHTA and CDR2 FQGNSA. The CDR3 is made up of 14 amino acids. Trimming took 3 bases from V and 4 from J, leaving 7 bases between them. For the CDR3, the DNA is TGTGCCAGCAGCTTCCGGGTCGGGGCCAACGTCCTGACTTTC. This encodes CASSFRVGANVLTF.

Relative to its sample, this clonotype is medium-sized. The genes are TRBV2 and TRBJ2-7, with D perhaps TRBD2 (6 bases). Germline lookup yields CDR1 SNHLY and CDR2 FYNNEI. The CDR3 has 15 residues. V gave up 5 bases and J gave up 2 bases, with 16 bases separating them. The CDR3 reads CASSNPGLGTYEQYF. The CDR3 nucleotides are TGTGCCAGCAGTAACCCGGGACTGGGGACCTACGAGCAGTACTTC.

This clonotype was counted between two and nine times. V and J are TRBV11-1 and TRBJ2-1; possibly TRBD1 or TRBD2 for D (5 bases each). The CDR3 is 15 residues long. Germline V lookup: CDR1 SGHAT, CDR2 FQDESV (reference sequence). The V end lost 1 base, the J end lost 10 bases, and 17 bases lay between the germline ends. The CDR3 nucleotides read TGTGCCAGCAGCTTAGTGTTATCTCGGGGCGCAGAGCAGTTCTTC. Translated, it gives CASSLVLSRGAEQFF.

The chain recombines TRBV3-1 with TRBJ2-7, with TRBD2 identical over 7 bases. Germline CDR1 is LGHDT and CDR2 is YNNKEL (reference sequence). J gave up 7 bases and V 2 bases, and 8 bases lay outside the gene matches. The CDR3 runs 14 residues. The CDR3 region has the DNA TGTGCCAGCAGCCAACTAGCGGACCTACGGGAGCAGTACTTC. Its protein product is CASSQLADLREQYF.

The genes are TRBV20-1 and TRBJ2-2; D not resolved. This CDR3 contains 13 residues. V was trimmed by 2 bases and J by 0 bases, leaving 4 bases between them. Germline values: CDR1 DFQATT, CDR2 SNEGSKA (reference sequence). The CDR3 loop is CSARLANTGELFF. CDR3 in DNA: TGCAGTGCTAGACTAGCGAACACCGGGGAGCTGTTTTTT.

The table lists this clonotype with a few counts. The gene calls are TRBV13 and TRBJ1-1, with TRBD1 identical over 7 bases. The CDR3 has 13 residues. Losses at the gene ends were 1 base for V and 8 bases for J; bases not matched to a gene: 4. Germline assignment: CDR1 PRHDT and CDR2 FYEKMQ (reference sequence). In DNA form, the CDR3 reads TGTGCCAGCAGCTTAGTTTCGGACAGGGAAGCTTTCTTT. Translated, it gives CASSLVSDREAFF.

V is TRBV6-1 and J is TRBJ1-5; D is perhaps TRBD1 (6 bases). CDR3 length: 18 amino acids. V lost 6 bases and J lost 2, with 23 bases in between. Germline loops: CDR1 MNHNS, CDR2 SASEGT. The chain's CDR3 is CASRPEGGRGGRNQPQHF. CDR3 in DNA: TGTGCCAGCAGGCCTGAAGGGGGGAGGGGAGGCCGCAATCAGCCCCAGCATTTT.

The table lists this clonotype with a few counts. V is TRBV28 and J is TRBJ2-1; the D gene could be TRBD1 or TRBD2 (5 bases each). V dropped 7 bases and J dropped 9 bases, with 10 bases sitting between them. Germline CDR1 is MDHEN and CDR2 is SYDVKM. CDR3 length: 11 residues. CDR3 region: CASIWGSEQFF. In DNA, the CDR3 is TGTGCCAGCATCTGGGGGAGTGAGCAGTTCTTC. Drawing the rest from reference TRBV28 and TRBJ2-1, the complete variable domain is DVKVTQSSRYLVKRTGEKVFLECVQDMDHENMFWYRQDPGLGLRLIYFSYDVKMKEKGDIPEGYSVSREKKERFSLILESASTNQTSMYLCASIWGSEQFFGPGTRLTVL.